This T cell receptor beta chain was recorded in a study of cytomegalovirus exposure and HLA in healthy donors. Study-level information: Previous work identified roughly 120 million unique TCR beta sequences from about 179 million T cells. Researchers found that more than 70% of just under 400 genotyped donors fell within the Caucasian-associated ancestry cluster.

Study-level findings and limits: Later analysis reportedly placed an Asian-associated ancestry cluster below the roughly 700-donor mean in N-insertions. Some segments of the V type, notably TRBV6-2 and TRBV6-3, were excluded as indistinguishable.

PCR employed 60 Vbeta and 13 Jbeta primers. Only in-frame clones appear in the TCRdb table, and some are missing; sequencing was by immunoSEQ multiplex PCR. The sample carries under 200,000 clones, over 65% recorded once. This clone has just a few counts. Its target is unknown. The V gene's germline CDR1 is LNHDA and CDR2 SQIVND (reference sequence). CDR3 length equals 15 residues. The junction had 1 base not matched to a gene; V was cut back by 4 bases and J by 3 bases. This clonotype was sampled from a woman younger than 45 in good health and CMV-seronegative. The J gene is TRBJ1-5, the V gene TRBV19; TRBD1 matches at 12 bases. Sequenced material: PBMCs. CDR3: CASSRDRGPNQPQHF. The CDR3, as DNA: TGTGCCAGTAGTAGGGACAGGGGGCCCAATCAGCCCCAGCATTTT.